This T cell receptor beta chain came from a study of blood T cell repertoires in COVID-19. Whole-study context: Researchers got acute and convalescent COVID-19 samples from the United States, Italy and Spain.

V lost 3 bases to trimming and J lost 8 bases, with 16 bases between them. CDR3 size: 14 residues. The germline gives CDR1 MNHEY, CDR2 SVGAGI. Sequenced by immunoSEQ multiplex PCR; TCRdb stores in-frame clones only, minus some. This table has 130,000 or so clones, approximately 71% appearing once. This clonotype originated in a woman in her 70s with acute or convalescent COVID-19. The chain joins TRBV6-5 to TRBJ1-2; tentative D call: TRBD1 (6 bases). The sample consisted of peripheral blood. This chain's CDR3 is CASSYRGGMGGYTF. The CDR3, as DNA: TGTGCCAGCAGTTATAGGGGGGGAATGGGCGGCTACACCTTC.